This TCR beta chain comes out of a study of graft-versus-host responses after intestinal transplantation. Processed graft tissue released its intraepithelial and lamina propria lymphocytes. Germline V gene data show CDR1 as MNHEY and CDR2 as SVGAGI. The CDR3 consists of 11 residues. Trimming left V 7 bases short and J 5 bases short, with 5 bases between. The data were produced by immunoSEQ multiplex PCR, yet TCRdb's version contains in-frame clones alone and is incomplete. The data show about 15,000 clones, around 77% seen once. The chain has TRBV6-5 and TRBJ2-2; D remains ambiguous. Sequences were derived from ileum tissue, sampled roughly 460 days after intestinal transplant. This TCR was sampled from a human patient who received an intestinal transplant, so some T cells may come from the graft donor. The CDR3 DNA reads TGTGCCAGCATTAAGACCGGGGAGCTGTTTTTT. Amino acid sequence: CASIKTGELFF.